Below are 28 T cell receptor beta chains sequenced from a single sample in a study of cytomegalovirus exposure and HLA in healthy donors. The study ran its PCR with 60 Vbeta and 13 Jbeta primers. Sequencing used immunoSEQ multiplex PCR; TCRdb keeps in-frame clones, though not all of them. This table has about 190,000 clones, 75% to 85% appearing once. The sequenced sample was PBMCs. The receptors stem from a woman under 40 in good health and CMV-seropositive.

This chain connects TRBV19 to TRBJ1-1, with D perhaps matching TRBD1 (5 bases). V lost 8 bases, J lost 8 bases, and 9 bases lay in between. From germline, CDR1 is LNHDA and CDR2 SQIVND (reference sequence). This CDR3 is 10 amino acids long. CDR3 bases: TGTGCCAGTGGGGGGAGGGAAGCTTTCTTT. Translating it yields CASGGREAFF. The whole variable domain, filled in from reference TRBV19 and TRBJ1-1, reads DGGITQSPKYLFRKEGQNVTLSCEQNLNHDAMYWYRQDPGQGLRLIYYSQIVNDFQKGDIAEGYSVSREKKESFPLTVTSAQKNPTAFYLCASGGREAFFGQGTRLTVV.

This chain connects TRBV4-2 to TRBJ2-1; D is undetermined. The CDR3 is 14 residues long. CDR1 and CDR2 from the germline V gene are LGHNA and YNFKEQ. The germline V and J ends were trimmed by 0 bases and 5 bases, with 8 bases remaining between them. The CDR3 spells CASSQDGGDNEQFF. The DNA of the CDR3 is TGTGCCAGCAGCCAAGACGGCGGAGACAATGAGCAGTTCTTC.

This rearrangement joins TRBV10-3 to TRBJ2-5; 7 nucleotides line up with TRBD2. CDR1 is ENHRY and CDR2 is SYGVKD in the germline V gene. V lost 0 bases and J lost 2; bases outside the gene matches: 3. The CDR3 is 15 residues long. The CDR3 DNA follows: TGTGCCATCAGTGAGTCTGGCGGGGGTCAAGAGACCCAGTACTTC. This sequence encodes CAISESGGGQETQYF.

The table lists this clone with a few counts. The chain is built from TRBV7-8 and TRBJ2-7; TRBD1 agrees at 11 bases. The CDR3 extends over 15 amino acids. V trimming: 5 bases; J trimming: 5 bases; junction bases outside the gene matches: 8. The germline V gene encodes CDR1 SGHVS and CDR2 FQNEAQ. The chain's CDR3 is CASSPRRTGGHEQYF. In DNA form, the CDR3 reads TGTGCCAGCAGCCCCCGAAGGACAGGGGGCCACGAGCAGTACTTC.

The CDR3 here is CASNRRQGSFLPTDTQYF. The CDR3 bases are TGTGCCAGCAATAGGAGGCAGGGGTCATTTCTACCCACAGATACGCAGTATTTT. The chain is built from TRBV28 and TRBJ2-3, with D possibly being TRBD1 (6 bases). V dropped 7 bases and J dropped 2 bases, with 25 bases sitting between them. The CDR3 spans 18 residues. Per germline, CDR1 MDHEN and CDR2 SYDVKM.

In its sample, this clone was seen a few times. The chain couples TRBV4-2 to TRBJ2-2; possible D gene TRBD2, 6 bases. This CDR3 has 14 residues. The germline gives CDR1 LGHNA, CDR2 YNFKEQ. The ends were cut back, 4 bases at V and 8 bases at J, with 14 bases in the middle. The CDR3 loop is CASSRDGGRGELFF. Here the CDR3 DNA reads TGTGCCAGCAGCCGAGACGGGGGTCGGGGGGAGCTGTTTTTT.

This clone was counted a few times. The V call is TRBV4-3, the J call TRBJ2-1; TRBD2 matches 10 bases. This CDR3 spans 16 amino acids. Germline V gene sequence: CDR1 LGHNA, CDR2 YSLEER. V dropped 6 bases and J dropped 9; count of bases not matched to a gene: 14. CDR3 residues: CASSLAAGGSLAEQFF. The DNA for the CDR3 is TGCGCCAGCAGTCTCGCAGCGGGAGGGTCTTTGGCTGAGCAGTTCTTC.

This clone turned up a few times. In DNA form, the CDR3 reads TGTGCCAGCAGCTATCGGGAACCCCCGAAATATACGCAGTATTTT. Its protein is CASSYREPPKYTQYF. This rearrangement joins TRBV5-6 to TRBJ2-3; weak D call: TRBD2 (5 bases). V was clipped by 3 bases and J by 7 bases, with 18 bases between them. The length of the CDR3 is 15 residues. Per the germline V gene, CDR1 is SGHDT and CDR2 is YYEEEE.

This chain joins TRBV5-1 and TRBJ2-3; weak D call: TRBD2 (6 bases). Trimming took 1 base from V and 1 from J, leaving 16 bases between them. The CDR3 extends over 17 amino acids. Germline values: CDR1 SGHRS, CDR2 YFSETQ. The CDR3 nucleotides read TGCGCCAGCAGCTTGTCGAGTTTAGCGGTCGGCACAGATACGCAGTATTTT. It codes for CASSLSSLAVGTDTQYF. Variable domain in full (rest from reference TRBV5-1 and TRBJ2-3): KAGVTQTPRYLIKTRGQQVTLSCSPISGHRSVSWYQQTPGQGLQFLFEYFSETQRNKGNFPGRFSGRQFSNSRSEMNVSTLELGDSALYLCASSLSSLAVGTDTQYFGPGTRLTVL.

The chain recombines TRBV5-1 with TRBJ1-1, with 11 nucleotides matching TRBD1. This CDR3 region has 14 residues. V gave up 4 bases and J gave up 7 bases; unmatched junction bases: 6. Germline CDR1 SGHRS, CDR2 YFSETQ. The CDR3 loop is CASSPGQGDLEAFF. CDR3 sequence (DNA): TGCGCCAGCAGCCCGGGACAGGGGGACCTTGAAGCTTTCTTT.

The chain carries TRBV9 and TRBJ2-2; weak D call: TRBD1 (5 bases). Germline V gene lookup returns CDR1 SGDLS and CDR2 YYNGEE. V lost 0 bases and J lost 4, with 7 bases in between. The CDR3 consists of 14 residues. Written as DNA, the CDR3 is TGTGCCAGCAGCGTAGGCAGGGCCACCGGGGAGCTGTTTTTT. Residues: CASSVGRATGELFF.

This clone was seen more than once but under ten times. This chain uses TRBV29-1 with TRBJ2-7, with TRBD2 matching 9 bases. Germline V gene lookup returns CDR1 SQVTM and CDR2 ANQGSEA. The CDR3 runs to 16 residues. The ends lost 2 bases at V and 1 base at J; junction bases unmatched: 9. The CDR3 loop is CSVERISGSRSYEQYF. CDR3 DNA sequence: TGCAGCGTTGAAAGGATTAGCGGGAGTAGGTCCTACGAGCAGTACTTC.

The V gene is TRBV5-6, the J gene TRBJ1-2, with D unclear. The CDR3 runs 15 residues. Trimming left V 4 bases short and J 0 bases short, with 13 bases between. Germline CDR1 reads SGHDT; CDR2 reads YYEEEE. This chain's CDR3 is CASSPAGSPNYGYTF. Written as DNA, the CDR3 is TGTGCCAGCAGCCCGGCGGGCTCGCCTAACTATGGCTACACCTTC.

The gene calls are TRBV13 and TRBJ2-1; TRBD1 aligns across 7 bases. Losses at the gene ends were 5 bases for V and 5 bases for J; bases not matched to a gene: 9. Germline CDR1 is PRHDT and CDR2 is FYEKMQ (reference sequence). CDR3 length: 15 residues. In DNA form, the CDR3 reads TGTGCCAGCAGCAACGACAGGGTATACGACAATGAGCAGTTCTTC. Protein sequence: CASSNDRVYDNEQFF.

This chain connects TRBV28 to TRBJ2-1; tentatively, D is TRBD1 (5 bases). The CDR3 length is 13 residues. Trimming cost V 4 bases and J 1 base, with 5 bases left between them. CDR1 MDHEN and CDR2 SYDVKM come from the germline V gene. The CDR3 coding sequence is TGTGCCAGCAGTTACAGGTCCTACAATGAGCAGTTCTTC. It translates to CASSYRSYNEQFF.

The rearrangement uses TRBV19 and TRBJ2-1, with 8 positions matching TRBD2. Germline CDR1 and CDR2: LNHDA and SQIVND (reference sequence). Trimming removed 1 base from V and 6 bases from J; junction bases left unmatched: 2. This CDR3 comprises 14 residues. The CDR3 sequence is CASSIGLAGNEQFF. In DNA, the CDR3 is TGTGCCAGTAGTATAGGCCTAGCGGGCAATGAGCAGTTCTTC.

Here the CDR3 reads CAMTTDRLVRSPLHF. CDR3 coding DNA: TGTGCCATGACAACGGACAGGCTCGTTCGCTCACCCCTCCACTTT. The chain uses TRBV6-4 and TRBJ1-6, with TRBD1 matching 7 bases. V was clipped by 10 bases and J by 10 bases; unmatched bases: 16. The CDR3 has 15 residues. Germline CDR1 and CDR2: MRHNA and SNTAGT.

In nucleotides, the CDR3 is TGTGCCAGCAGCCTTACTCTGACAGGGGGCACAGATACGCAGTATTTT. It encodes CASSLTLTGGTDTQYF. The chain couples TRBV4-2 to TRBJ2-3; 8 bases agree with TRBD1. V lost 4 bases to trimming and J lost 1 base; unmatched junction nucleotides: 7. The CDR3 extends over 16 amino acids. In germline, CDR1 is LGHNA, CDR2 YNFKEQ.

This clone was counted only a few times. For the CDR3, the DNA is TGTCCTCCCCTCCTGACGGACAGGGAAGAGACCCAGTACTTC. As protein: CPPLLTDREETQYF. This rearrangement joins TRBV6-6 to TRBJ2-5, with 8 bases that match TRBD1. Germline CDR1 and CDR2: MNHNY and SVGAGI (reference sequence). This CDR3 contains 14 residues.

J is TRBJ2-7 and V is TRBV9; 8 nucleotides agree with TRBD2. Trimming took 4 bases from V and 2 from J; bases not matched to a gene: 8. The CDR3 extends over 15 amino acids. CDR1 is SGDLS and CDR2 is YYNGEE in the germline V gene. In nucleotides, the CDR3 is TGTGCCAGCAGCCCCGGGGGGGGGTCGCCCTACGAGCAGTACTTC. Translating it yields CASSPGGGSPYEQYF.

This clone was observed a handful of times. V gene TRBV29-1 combines with J gene TRBJ2-5; 10 bases are a match to TRBD1. Losses at the gene ends were 5 bases for V and 4 bases for J; bases not matched to a gene: 10. CDR1 SQVTM and CDR2 ANQGSEA come from the germline V gene. The CDR3 consists of 15 residues. The CDR3 nucleotides are TGCAGCGTTCGCCGGGACAGGGGCGGAGGAGAGACCCAGTACTTC. Its protein is CSVRRDRGGGETQYF.

The chain couples TRBV11-2 to TRBJ2-2, with 8 nucleotides matching TRBD2. The CDR3 runs 17 residues. From germline, CDR1 is SGHAT and CDR2 FQNNGV. The junction had 9 bases not matched to a gene; V was cut back by 4 bases and J by 2 bases. The CDR3 DNA reads as TGTGCCAGCAGCTCCCGGCGGGGGGATCTAAACACCGGGGAGCTGTTTTTT. Protein product: CASSSRRGDLNTGELFF.

The rearrangement uses TRBV4-1 and TRBJ2-5; the D gene is possibly TRBD2 (5 bases). The CDR3 runs to 15 residues. The germline V gene encodes CDR1 MGHRA and CDR2 YSYEKL. Trimming shortened V by 1 base and J by 5 bases, and 14 bases separated the two germline ends. CDR3 in DNA: TGCGCCAGCAGCCAAGGTCGGACTCGAGCGGAGACCCAGTACTTC. Translating it yields CASSQGRTRAETQYF.

The gene calls are TRBV7-8 and TRBJ2-7; a possible D gene is TRBD2 (6 bases). V was shortened by 4 bases and J by 0 bases, with 13 bases between the two germline ends. The CDR3 spans 15 residues. The germline gives CDR1 SGHVS, CDR2 FQNEAQ. CDR3 DNA sequence: TGTGCCAGCAGCTATATGGTCGGGAGCTCCTACGAGCAGTACTTC. This gives the protein CASSYMVGSSYEQYF.

This clone was detected only a few times. The J gene is TRBJ2-1, the V gene TRBV4-3; tentative D call: TRBD1 (6 bases). CDR3 length: 14 amino acids. The germline V gene has CDR1 LGHNA and CDR2 YSLEER. Between the trimmed V and J ends, which lost 2 bases and 3 bases, there was a span of 8 bases. The CDR3 DNA sequence: TGCGCCAGCAGCCAATTACAGGGCTACAATGAGCAGTTCTTC. It translates to CASSQLQGYNEQFF.

The chain combines TRBV11-3 with TRBJ2-2; 15 nucleotides match TRBD2. V shed 2 bases, J shed 8 bases, and the junction held 9 bases outside the gene matches. The CDR3 extends over 18 amino acids. In germline, CDR1 is SGHNT, CDR2 YENEEA. CDR3 protein: CASSLSLGLAGGSGELFF. The CDR3 bases are TGTGCCAGCAGCTTATCCCTGGGACTAGCGGGGGGCTCGGGGGAGCTGTTTTTT.

With regard to this clone: The sample has other DNA sequences that encode this CDR3 too. The chain recombines TRBV4-3 with TRBJ1-1; D is perhaps TRBD1 (6 bases). V was shortened by 0 bases and J by 4 bases, with 6 bases between the two germline ends. This CDR3 has 13 amino acids. CDR1 and CDR2 (germline): LGHNA, YSLEER. Written as DNA, the CDR3 is TGCGCCAGCAGCCAAGAAGGGGGCACTGAAGCTTTCTTT. The encoded protein is CASSQEGGTEAFF.

This clone was seen more than once but under ten times. The chain couples TRBV5-1 to TRBJ1-2, with TRBD1 identical over 11 bases. The CDR3 extends over 14 amino acids. In germline, CDR1 is SGHRS, CDR2 YFSETQ. V shed 4 bases, J shed 10 bases, and the junction held 9 bases outside the gene matches. CDR3 coding DNA: TGCGCCAGCAGCGGAGGGGGACAGGGGGAGAACTACACCTTC. Its translation is CASSGGGQGENYTF.